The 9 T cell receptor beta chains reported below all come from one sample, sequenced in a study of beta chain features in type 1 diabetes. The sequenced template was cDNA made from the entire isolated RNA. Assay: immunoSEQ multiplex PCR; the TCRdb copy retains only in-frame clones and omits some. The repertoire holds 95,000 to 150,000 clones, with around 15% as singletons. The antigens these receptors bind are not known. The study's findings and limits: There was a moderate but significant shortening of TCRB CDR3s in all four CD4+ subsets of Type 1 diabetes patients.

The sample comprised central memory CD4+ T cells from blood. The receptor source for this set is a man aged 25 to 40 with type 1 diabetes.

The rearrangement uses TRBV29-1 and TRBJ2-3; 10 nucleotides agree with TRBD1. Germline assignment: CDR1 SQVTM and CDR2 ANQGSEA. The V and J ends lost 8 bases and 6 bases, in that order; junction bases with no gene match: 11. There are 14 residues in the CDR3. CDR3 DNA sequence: TGCAGCTCGATCCGTGGGACAGGGGAGGATACGCAGTATTTT. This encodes CSSIRGTGEDTQYF.

The CDR3 nucleotides are TGTGCCAGCAGCTTTCAGCGGTACAATGAGCAGTTCTTC. Translating gives CASSFQRYNEQFF. V is TRBV7-2 and J is TRBJ2-1; possible D gene TRBD2, 5 bases. With 3 bases removed from V and 4 bases from J, the gap between germline ends came to 7 bases. Germline CDR1 SGHTA, CDR2 FQGNSA. The CDR3 contains 13 residues.

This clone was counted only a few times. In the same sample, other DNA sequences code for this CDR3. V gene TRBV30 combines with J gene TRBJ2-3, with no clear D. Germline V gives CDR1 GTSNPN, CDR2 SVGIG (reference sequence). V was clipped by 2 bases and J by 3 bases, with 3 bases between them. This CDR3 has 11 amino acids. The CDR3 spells CAWSHTDTQYF. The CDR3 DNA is TGTGCCTGGAGTCATACAGATACGCAGTATTTT.

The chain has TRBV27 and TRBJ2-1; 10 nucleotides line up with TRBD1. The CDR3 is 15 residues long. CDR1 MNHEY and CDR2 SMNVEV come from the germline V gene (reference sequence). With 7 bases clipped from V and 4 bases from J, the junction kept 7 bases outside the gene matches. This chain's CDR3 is CASNRQGAAYNEQFF. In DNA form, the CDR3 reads TGTGCCAGCAACCGACAGGGGGCGGCTTACAATGAGCAGTTCTTC.

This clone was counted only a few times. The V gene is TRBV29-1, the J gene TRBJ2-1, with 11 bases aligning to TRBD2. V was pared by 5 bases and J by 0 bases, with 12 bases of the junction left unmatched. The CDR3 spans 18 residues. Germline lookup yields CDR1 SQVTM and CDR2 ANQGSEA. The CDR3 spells CSVSPPLTSGTSYNEQFF. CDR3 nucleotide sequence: TGCAGCGTTTCCCCACCTTTGACTAGCGGGACCTCCTACAATGAGCAGTTCTTC.

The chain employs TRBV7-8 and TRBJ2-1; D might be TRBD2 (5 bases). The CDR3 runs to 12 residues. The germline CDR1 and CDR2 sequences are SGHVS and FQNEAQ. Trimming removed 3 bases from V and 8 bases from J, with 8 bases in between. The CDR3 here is CASSFRRDEQFF. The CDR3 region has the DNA TGTGCCAGCAGCTTCAGGCGGGATGAGCAGTTCTTC.

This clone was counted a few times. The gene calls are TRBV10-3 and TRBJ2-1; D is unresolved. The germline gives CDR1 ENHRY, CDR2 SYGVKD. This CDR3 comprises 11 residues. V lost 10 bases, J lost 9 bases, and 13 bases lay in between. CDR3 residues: CASRLKREQFF. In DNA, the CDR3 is TGTGCCAGCAGGCTTAAGCGTGAGCAGTTCTTC.

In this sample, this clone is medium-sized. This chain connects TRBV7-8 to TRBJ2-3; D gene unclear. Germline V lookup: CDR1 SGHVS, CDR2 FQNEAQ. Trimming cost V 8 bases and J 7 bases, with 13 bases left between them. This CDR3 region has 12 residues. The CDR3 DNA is TGTGCCAGCGCAACCCATATAAATACGCAGTATTTT. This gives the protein CASATHINTQYF.

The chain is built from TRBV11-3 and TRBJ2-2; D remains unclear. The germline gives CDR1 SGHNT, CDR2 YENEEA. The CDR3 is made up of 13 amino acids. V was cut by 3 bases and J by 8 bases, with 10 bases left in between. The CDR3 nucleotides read TGTGCCAGCAGCTTCGCCGGGCGAGGGGAGCTGTTTTTT. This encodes CASSFAGRGELFF. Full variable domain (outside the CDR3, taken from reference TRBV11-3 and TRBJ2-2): EAGVVQSPRYKIIEKKQPVAFWCNPISGHNTLYWYLQNLGQGPELLIRYENEEAVDDSQLPKDRFSAERLKGVDSTLKIQPAELGDSAVYLCASSFAGRGELFFGEGSRLTVL.